The 2 T cell receptor beta chains given below trace back to one sample, sequenced in a study of blood T cell repertoires in COVID-19. Some clones are missing from TCRdb's copy, which holds only in-frame ones; the method was immunoSEQ multiplex PCR. The sample has roughly 200,000 clones; around 89% are singletons. The specimen sequenced was PBMCs or T cells enriched from blood (not recorded which). The receptor source for this set is a man between 25 and 39 years old who had recovered from COVID-19.

The chain couples TRBV9 to TRBJ2-7; 7 positions match TRBD1. Germline-derived CDR1 and CDR2 are SGDLS and YYNGEE. Trimming at V came to 1 base and at J to 2 bases, leaving 6 bases not matched to a gene. The CDR3 runs 15 residues. This CDR3 is CASSVTWDRPYEQYF. The CDR3 DNA reads TGTGCCAGCAGCGTAACGTGGGACAGACCCTACGAGCAGTACTTC.

The rearrangement uses TRBV6-2 or TRBV6-3 and TRBJ2-7, with D tentatively TRBD2 (6 bases). Trimming took 2 bases from V and 6 from J, leaving 17 bases between them. CDR3 length: 15 amino acids. Germline lookup yields CDR1 MNHEY and CDR2 SVGEGT. CDR3 nucleotides: TGTGCCAGCAGTTACAATCAGGCTAGCGCTGGCGAGCAGTACTTC. Translating it yields CASSYNQASAGEQYF.